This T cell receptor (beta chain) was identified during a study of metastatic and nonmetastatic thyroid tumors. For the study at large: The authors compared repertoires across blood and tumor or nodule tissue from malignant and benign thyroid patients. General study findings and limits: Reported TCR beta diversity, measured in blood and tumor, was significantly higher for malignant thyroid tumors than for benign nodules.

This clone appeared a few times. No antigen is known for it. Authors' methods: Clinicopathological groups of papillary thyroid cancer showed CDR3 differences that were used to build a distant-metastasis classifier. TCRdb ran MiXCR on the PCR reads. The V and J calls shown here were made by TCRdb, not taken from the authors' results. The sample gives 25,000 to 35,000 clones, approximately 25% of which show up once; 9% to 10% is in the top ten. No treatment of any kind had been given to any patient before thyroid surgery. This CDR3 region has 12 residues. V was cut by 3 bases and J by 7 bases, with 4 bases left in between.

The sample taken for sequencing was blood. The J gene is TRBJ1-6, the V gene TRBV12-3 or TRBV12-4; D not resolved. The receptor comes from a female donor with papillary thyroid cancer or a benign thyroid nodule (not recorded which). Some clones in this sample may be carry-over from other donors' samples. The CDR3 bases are TGTGCCAGCAGTTTTCAGAATTCACCCCTCCACTTT. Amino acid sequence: CASSFQNSPLHF.